Shown below are 23 T cell receptor beta chains from a single sample sequenced in a study of cytomegalovirus exposure and HLA in healthy donors. Produced via immunoSEQ multiplex PCR; TCRdb's table is partial and in-frame only. Among 200,000 or so clones listed, over 80% were seen once. Input material: PBMCs. These receptors were obtained from a woman younger than 35 in good health and CMV-seronegative.

The chain links TRBV28 to TRBJ2-5; perhaps TRBD2 as D (6 bases). The J call may be incorrect, as the DNA end agrees better with TRBJ2-7. CDR3 length equals 16 residues. From germline, CDR1 is MDHEN and CDR2 SYDVKM. The chain's CDR3 is CASSFPPLTRSYEQYF. The DNA for the CDR3 is TGTGCCAGCAGTTTCCCCCCTCTGACTAGATCCTACGAGCAGTACTTC.

The V gene is TRBV11-2, the J gene TRBJ2-1, with 11 bases lining up with TRBD1. The germline V gene has CDR1 SGHAT and CDR2 FQNNGV. The J segment lost 6 bases and the V segment lost 4 bases, leaving 5 bases of the junction unmatched. The CDR3 totals 15 residues. The CDR3 protein is CASSYPGTGGNEQFF. The CDR3 DNA sequence: TGTGCCAGCAGCTACCCCGGGACAGGGGGCAATGAGCAGTTCTTC.

The chain has TRBV18 and TRBJ2-5; D gene ambiguous. This CDR3 comprises 13 residues. The germline V and J ends were trimmed by 1 base and 2 bases, with 5 bases remaining between them. CDR1 KGHSH and CDR2 LQKENI come from the germline V gene. This chain's CDR3 is CASSPRGQETQYF. DNA of the CDR3: TGTGCCAGCTCACCACGAGGACAAGAGACCCAGTACTTC. The full variable domain, its missing parts supplied by reference TRBV18 and TRBJ2-5, is NAGVMQNPRHLVRRRGQEARLRCSPMKGHSHVYWYRQLPEEGLKFMVYLQKENIIDESGMPKERFSAEFPKEGPSILRIQQVVRGDSAAYFCASSPRGQETQYFGPGTRLLVL.

This clone was counted a few times. This sequence joins TRBV19 and TRBJ2-3; 7 positions agree with TRBD2. J was trimmed by 1 base and V by 4 bases; bases with no gene match: 5. CDR3 length: 15 residues. Per germline, CDR1 LNHDA and CDR2 SQIVND (reference sequence). The CDR3 DNA sequence: TGTGCCAGTAGTAGCTGGCTAGCGGGCACAGATACGCAGTATTTT. Translating it yields CASSSWLAGTDTQYF.

The rearrangement links TRBV18 to TRBJ1-6, with 7 bases that match TRBD1. The CDR3 contains 14 residues. The germline gives CDR1 KGHSH, CDR2 LQKENI. V lost 5 bases to trimming and J lost 5 bases; unmatched junction nucleotides: 3. CDR3 residues: CASSSGTDNSPLHF. The CDR3 DNA follows: TGTGCCAGCTCATCCGGGACAGATAATTCACCCCTCCACTTT.

The chain uses TRBV5-1 and TRBJ1-1; 8 bases line up with TRBD1. The junction had 9 bases not matched to a gene; V was cut back by 4 bases and J by 1 base. Germline CDR1 SGHRS, CDR2 YFSETQ. This CDR3 region has 16 residues. The CDR3 nucleotides read TGCGCCAGCAGCCTCGACAGGGGTCATCCGAACACTGAAGCTTTCTTT. Translating gives CASSLDRGHPNTEAFF.

The rearrangement uses TRBV11-3 and TRBJ1-1, with D perhaps matching TRBD1 (5 bases). The germline V and J ends were trimmed by 5 bases and 10 bases, with 17 bases remaining between them. The germline V gene has CDR1 SGHNT and CDR2 YENEEA. The CDR3 is 13 amino acids. The CDR3 DNA is TGTGCCAGCAGCCGGAAGGGGACTGCCGGAGCTTTCTTT. Its protein is CASSRKGTAGAFF.

This clone was observed once. V usage is TRBV30 and J usage is TRBJ2-1; 10 bases are a match to TRBD2. This CDR3 contains 10 residues. V lost 4 bases and J lost 15; bases outside the gene matches: 3. CDR1 is GTSNPN, CDR2 SVGIG, per germline (reference sequence). The CDR3 here is CAWTSGRAFF. The CDR3 DNA follows: TGTGCCTGGACTAGCGGGAGAGCGTTCTTC. Complete variable domain (other parts from reference TRBV30 and TRBJ2-1): SQTIHQWPATLVQPVGSPLSLECTVEGTSNPNLYWYRQAAGRGLQLLFYSVGIGQISSEVPQNLSASRPQDRQFILSSKKLLLSDSGFYLCAWTSGRAFFGPGTRLTVL.

V gene TRBV5-1 combines with J gene TRBJ2-7; 11 positions agree with TRBD1. This CDR3 is built from 16 residues. Trimming cost V 6 bases and J 0 bases; bases outside gene matches: 8. CDR1 SGHRS and CDR2 YFSETQ come from the germline V gene. The CDR3 region has the DNA TGCGCCAGCACCACAGGGACAGGGGGTTTCTCCTACGAGCAGTACTTC. It specifies CASTTGTGGFSYEQYF.

The genes are TRBV6-1 and TRBJ2-2; D gene unclear. The germline V gene has CDR1 MNHNS and CDR2 SASEGT. With 1 base removed from V and 9 bases from J, the gap between germline ends came to 9 bases. This CDR3 contains 13 residues. The CDR3 coding sequence is TGTGCCAGCAGTGAAGGTAGTCGTAGGGAGCTGTTTTTT. It translates to CASSEGSRRELFF.

The chain has TRBV5-1 and TRBJ2-7, with D perhaps TRBD2 (5 bases). Germline CDR1 is SGHRS and CDR2 is YFSETQ. The CDR3 runs 12 residues. V gave up 0 bases and J gave up 5 bases, with 6 bases separating them. Here the CDR3 DNA reads TGCGCCAGCAGCTTGGGAGGGCACGAGCAGTACTTC. It yields the protein CASSLGGHEQYF.

The chain joins TRBV10-3 to TRBJ2-2; 7 bases map to TRBD1. The CDR3 totals 16 residues. V shed 0 bases, J shed 5 bases, and the junction held 6 bases outside the gene matches. Germline-derived CDR1 and CDR2 are ENHRY and SYGVKD. This CDR3 is CAISESRGGRTGELFF. CDR3 nucleotide sequence: TGTGCCATCAGTGAGTCCCGAGGGGGCCGAACCGGGGAGCTGTTTTTT.

V and J are TRBV7-9 and TRBJ2-5; a possible D gene is TRBD1 (5 bases). The germline V gene encodes CDR1 SEHNR and CDR2 FQNEAQ (reference sequence). The germline V and J ends were trimmed by 7 bases and 7 bases, with 16 bases remaining between them. The CDR3 spans 13 residues. The CDR3 protein is CASTTGPLGTQYF. The CDR3, as DNA: TGTGCCAGCACCACAGGTCCCCTGGGGACCCAGTACTTC. The full variable domain, its missing parts supplied by reference TRBV7-9 and TRBJ2-5, is DTGVSQNPRHKITKRGQNVTFRCDPISEHNRLYWYRQTLGQGPEFLTYFQNEAQLEKSRLLSDRFSAERPKGSFSTLEIQRTEQGDSAMYLCASTTGPLGTQYFGPGTRLLVL.

V is TRBV4-1 and J is TRBJ2-7; no firm D call. This CDR3 has 14 amino acids. The ends were cut back, 0 bases at V and 5 bases at J, with 11 bases in the middle. The germline V gene has CDR1 MGHRA and CDR2 YSYEKL. CDR3: CASSQDRVRDEQYF. In nucleotides, the CDR3 is TGCGCCAGCAGCCAAGATCGGGTTCGGGACGAGCAGTACTTC.

This clone was observed once. This rearrangement joins TRBV11-3 to TRBJ2-1, with a possible D match to TRBD2 (6 bases). The CDR3 extends over 16 amino acids. V was pared by 5 bases and J by 2 bases, with 16 bases between. Germline V CDR1 and CDR2: SGHNT, YENEEA. CDR3 nucleotides: TGTGCCAGCAGCCGTTTTGGGGGGACTCCCTACAATGAGCAGTTCTTC. Residues: CASSRFGGTPYNEQFF.

This sequence joins TRBV5-5 and TRBJ1-6; D possibly corresponds to TRBD1 (5 bases). The CDR3 sequence is 15 residues long. Trimming took 0 bases from V and 6 from J, leaving 10 bases between them. Germline CDR1 is SGHKS and CDR2 is YYEKEE (reference sequence). CDR3 coding DNA: TGTGCCAGCAGCTTGGGGGGGAGGTTTAATTCACCCCTCCACTTT. Translated, it gives CASSLGGRFNSPLHF.

The chain employs TRBV6-1 and TRBJ2-3, with D uncertain. Deletions cut 4 bases from V and 0 bases from J, with 8 bases between. CDR1 is MNHNS, CDR2 SASEGT, per germline. The CDR3 is 14 amino acids. The CDR3 is CASSGVASTDTQYF. The CDR3 DNA is TGTGCCAGCAGTGGAGTTGCAAGCACAGATACGCAGTATTTT.

The chain joins TRBV20-1 to TRBJ1-5, with a weak D call TRBD1 (5 bases). The germline V gene encodes CDR1 DFQATT and CDR2 SNEGSKA (reference sequence). This CDR3 is 11 amino acids long. V dropped 6 bases and J dropped 5 bases, with 8 bases sitting between them. CDR3 nucleotides: TGCAGTGCCTGGGGGGATCAGCCCCAGCATTTT. Translating gives CSAWGDQPQHF.

The genes are TRBV27 and TRBJ2-3, with TRBD2 identical over 14 bases. Germline V gene data show CDR1 as MNHEY and CDR2 as SMNVEV (reference sequence). This CDR3 region has 17 residues. With V trimmed by 5 bases and J by 2 bases, 6 bases remained unmatched. CDR3 protein: CASSIPGLAGVTDTQYF. DNA for the CDR3: TGTGCCAGCAGTATACCGGGACTAGCGGGAGTCACAGATACGCAGTATTTT.

The chain employs TRBV11-2 and TRBJ2-7; the match to TRBD1 covers 10 bases. Germline V lookup: CDR1 SGHAT, CDR2 FQNNGV. With 6 bases clipped from V and 2 bases from J, the junction kept 7 bases outside the gene matches. The CDR3 totals 15 residues. In DNA, the CDR3 is TGTGCCAGCAGATTACGGGGACAGGGGACCTACGAGCAGTACTTC. This encodes CASRLRGQGTYEQYF.

This chain uses TRBV15 with TRBJ2-7, with D perhaps matching TRBD2 (5 bases). This CDR3 has 14 residues. The germline V gene has CDR1 LNHNV and CDR2 YYDKDF (reference sequence). Trimming took 0 bases from V and 5 from J, leaving 11 bases between them. The CDR3: CATSRERALNEQYF. The CDR3 nucleotides read TGTGCCACCAGCAGAGAGAGGGCCTTAAACGAGCAGTACTTC.

V is TRBV28 and J is TRBJ2-7; 10 bases agree with TRBD1. Germline lookup yields CDR1 MDHEN and CDR2 SYDVKM. Trimming cost V 6 bases and J 7 bases; bases outside gene matches: 12. The CDR3 has 15 residues. CDR3 region: CASRIPVGTGEEQYF. The CDR3 coding sequence is TGTGCCAGCAGGATTCCCGTGGGGACAGGGGAAGAGCAGTACTTC.

This clone was seen a single time. This chain uses TRBV5-1 with TRBJ1-2; no clear D gene. V lost 4 bases to trimming and J lost 3 bases, with 19 bases between them. The CDR3 consists of 16 residues. CDR1 and CDR2 (germline): SGHRS, YFSETQ. The CDR3 bases are TGCGCCAGCAGCGTAACCGCGGGCGGGGTTGACTATGGCTACACCTTC. Residues: CASSVTAGGVDYGYTF.